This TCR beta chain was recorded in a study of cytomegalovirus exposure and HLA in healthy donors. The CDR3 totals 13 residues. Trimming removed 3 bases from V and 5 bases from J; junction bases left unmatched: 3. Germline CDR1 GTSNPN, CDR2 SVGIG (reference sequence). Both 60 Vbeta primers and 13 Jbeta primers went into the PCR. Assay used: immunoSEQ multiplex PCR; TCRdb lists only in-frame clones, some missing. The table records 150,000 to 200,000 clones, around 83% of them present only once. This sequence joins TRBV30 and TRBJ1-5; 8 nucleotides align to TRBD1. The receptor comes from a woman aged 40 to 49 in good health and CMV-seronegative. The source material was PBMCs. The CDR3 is CAWRGTGYQPQHF. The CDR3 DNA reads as TGTGCCTGGAGAGGGACAGGCTATCAGCCCCAGCATTTT.